The rows below give T cell receptor beta chains drawn from one sample of a study of post-analysis software for immune sequencing data. In TCRdb, the PCR reads were re-called with MiXCR into one record per CDR3 protein. Seen here are 600,000 to 750,000 distinct CDR3 sequences, around 60% observed once, and the top ten hold about 11%. Input material: blood. The receptors were gathered from a girl aged 2 to 9 with multiple sclerosis. Each CDR3 is given with its conserved first and last residue. The order of the fields is V gene, D gene, J gene, clone size, CDR3 protein, CDR3 DNA. D genes are given only for firm matches. Size values are once, few and many counts, or a class for expanded clones, and some rows have none.

TRBV7-9	-	TRBJ2-5	-	CASSLPIGGRGGFRETQYF	TGTGCCAGCAGCTTACCTATAGGTGGCCGAGGAGGGTTTAGAGAGACCCAGTACTTC
TRBV2	-	TRBJ1-2	few	CASSPRTGQLNYGYTF	TGTGCCAGCAGTCCGAGAACGGGTCAGCTCAACTATGGCTACACCTTC
TRBV21-1	-	TRBJ2-1	few	CASSKGDRGYNEQFF	TGTGCCAGCAGCAAAGGGGACAGGGGGTACAATGAGCAGTTCTTC
TRBV20-1	TRBD2	TRBJ2-1	once	CSAPGLGTSVYNEQFF	TGCAGTGCGCCGGGCCTCGGGACTAGTGTTTACAATGAGCAGTTCTTC
TRBV20-1	TRBD2	TRBJ2-1	-	CSASGRALYNEQFF	TGCAGTGCCTCCGGGAGGGCCCTCTACAATGAGCAGTTCTTC
TRBV12-3/TRBV12-4	-	TRBJ1-5	-	CASSFRPDDQPQHF	TGTGCCAGCAGTTTTCGGCCTGATGATCAGCCCCAGCATTTT
TRBV7-9	-	TRBJ1-6	-	CASSPPGSSPLHF	TGTGCCAGCAGCCCCCCCGGTAGTTCACCCCTCCACTTT
TRBV7-2	-	TRBJ2-5	-	CASSLGSGGARETQYF	TGTGCCAGCAGCTTGGGGAGTGGGGGGGCCCGAGAGACCCAGTACTTC
TRBV6-2/TRBV6-3	TRBD2	TRBJ2-5	-	CASTSRLAVEETQYF	TGTGCCAGCACTTCCAGACTAGCGGTTGAAGAGACCCAGTACTTC
TRBV10-3	-	TRBJ2-3	-	CAITTGGDTQYF	TGTGCCATCACGACCGGGGGAGATACGCAGTATTTT
TRBV29-1	-	TRBJ1-1	-	CSVGQRLNTEAFF	TGCAGCGTAGGACAGCGTCTGAACACTGAAGCTTTCTTT
TRBV28	TRBD2	TRBJ2-3	-	CASTQGLAGASTDTQYF	TGTGCCAGCACCCAAGGACTAGCGGGAGCTAGCACAGATACGCAGTATTTT
TRBV12-3/TRBV12-4	-	TRBJ1-1	-	CASSLAGHRMGTEAFF	TGTGCCAGCAGTTTAGCGGGGCACAGAATGGGCACTGAAGCTTTCTTT
TRBV13	-	TRBJ2-7	-	CASTSQGQGIWREQYF	TGTGCCAGCACCTCGCAGGGGCAAGGGATCTGGCGCGAGCAGTACTTC
TRBV27	-	TRBJ1-2	few	CASPTGAETYGYTF	TGTGCCAGCCCGACTGGTGCCGAAACCTATGGCTACACCTTC
TRBV12-3/TRBV12-4	TRBD1	TRBJ1-2	-	CASSGGQGDGYTF	TGTGCCAGCAGCGGGGGACAGGGGGACGGCTACACCTTC
TRBV12-3/TRBV12-4	-	TRBJ1-4	-	CASSPRVMGEKLFF	TGTGCCAGCAGCCCTAGGGTAATGGGTGAAAAACTGTTTTTT
TRBV7-8	TRBD1	TRBJ1-4	few	CASSLFPGQDNEKLFF	TGTGCCAGCAGCTTATTTCCGGGACAGGATAATGAAAAACTGTTTTTT
TRBV4-3	TRBD1	TRBJ1-4	-	CASSQGLSPTGFGEKLFF	TGCGCCAGCAGCCAAGGCCTCTCGCCGACAGGGTTTGGCGAAAAACTGTTTTTT
TRBV29-1	-	TRBJ1-1	-	CSVDGGLKNTEAFF	TGCAGCGTTGACGGGGGACTTAAGAACACTGAAGCTTTCTTT
TRBV6-2/TRBV6-3	-	TRBJ2-5	-	CASSYSIRTNKAQYF	TGTGCCAGCAGTTACTCGATTCGGACAAATAAGGCCCAGTACTTC
TRBV10-2	-	TRBJ1-1	-	CASSEGGSNTEAFF	TGCGCCAGCAGTGAGGGGGGCTCGAACACTGAAGCTTTCTTT
TRBV4-1	-	TRBJ2-1	-	CASSQDGPLIHNEQFF	TGCGCCAGCAGCCAAGATGGGCCCCTGATCCACAATGAGCAGTTCTTC
TRBV20-1	TRBD2	TRBJ2-1	once	CSARGRTSGSYNEQFF	TGCAGTGCTAGAGGACGTACTAGCGGGAGCTACAATGAGCAGTTCTTC
TRBV30	-	TRBJ2-5	-	CAWSVQGGVRETQYF	TGTGCCTGGAGTGTACAGGGCGGGGTGAGGGAGACCCAGTACTTC
TRBV7-9	-	TRBJ2-1	-	CASSEVAYNEQFF	TGTGCCAGCAGCGAAGTGGCCTACAATGAGCAGTTCTTC
TRBV10-3	TRBD1	TRBJ2-3	-	CAISESRGPSTDTQYF	TGTGCCATCAGTGAGTCAAGGGGGCCTAGCACAGATACGCAGTATTTT
TRBV7-3	-	TRBJ2-1	-	CASSLNGGWDEQFF	TGTGCCAGCAGCTTAAACGGCGGTTGGGATGAGCAGTTCTTC
TRBV14	-	TRBJ2-1	-	CASSGMGLRNEQFF	TGTGCCAGCAGCGGCATGGGACTCCGCAATGAGCAGTTCTTC
TRBV5-1	TRBD2	TRBJ2-5	-	CASSPAPGLEAETQYF	TGCGCCAGCAGCCCAGCCCCGGGACTAGAAGCAGAGACCCAGTACTTC
TRBV29-1	TRBD2	TRBJ2-6	-	CSVGGLAGSGANVLTF	TGCAGCGTTGGGGGACTAGCGGGATCTGGGGCCAACGTCCTGACTTTC
TRBV4-2	-	TRBJ2-7	few	CASSQESGREQYF	TGTGCCAGCAGCCAAGAGTCAGGGCGCGAGCAGTACTTC
TRBV10-3	-	TRBJ1-2	-	CAIRTDPNYGYTF	TGTGCCATCAGGACGGACCCTAACTATGGCTACACCTTC
TRBV5-4	-	TRBJ2-1	few	CASSLVSGRRLGNEQFF	TGTGCCAGCAGCTTGGTTTCGGGACGCCGTCTCGGAAATGAGCAGTTCTTC
TRBV27	-	TRBJ2-5	-	CASSSIFTGQETQYF	TGTGCCAGCAGTTCCATCTTCACAGGGCAAGAGACCCAGTACTTC
TRBV18	-	TRBJ1-2	-	CASSPATITNYGYTF	TGTGCCAGCTCACCGGCTACAATTACTAACTATGGCTACACCTTC
TRBV12-3/TRBV12-4	TRBD2	TRBJ2-1	-	CTSSGSGGASYNEQFF	TGTACCAGCAGTGGGAGCGGGGGGGCCTCCTACAATGAGCAGTTCTTC
TRBV4-3	-	TRBJ2-2	-	CASSLDPGRNTGELFF	TGCGCCAGCAGCCTGGACCCCGGTCGCAACACCGGGGAGCTGTTTTTT
TRBV12-3/TRBV12-4	TRBD1	TRBJ2-1	-	CTSSEGQGTFNEQFF	TGTACCAGCAGTGAGGGACAGGGTACGTTCAATGAGCAGTTCTTC
TRBV9	-	TRBJ2-1	-	CASSASVTPVNEQFF	TGTGCCAGCAGCGCCTCAGTGACTCCCGTGAATGAGCAGTTCTTC
TRBV20-1	-	TRBJ2-5	-	CSAPSDPTGKTQYF	TGCAGTGCTCCTTCGGACCCGACCGGGAAGACCCAGTACTTC
TRBV10-3	TRBD2	TRBJ2-5	-	CAISDPAGREEGETQYF	TGTGCCATCAGTGACCCCGCGGGCCGGGAGGAAGGGGAGACCCAGTACTTC
TRBV4-2	TRBD1	TRBJ2-1	-	CASSQLRDRAYNEQFF	TGTGCCAGCAGCCAACTCCGGGACAGGGCCTACAATGAGCAGTTCTTC
TRBV7-9	-	TRBJ2-7	-	CASSPRRTVTYEQYF	TGTGCCAGCAGCCCTAGGCGGACAGTCACCTACGAGCAGTACTTC
TRBV18	-	TRBJ1-5	-	CASSKMAWRSLDNQPQHF	TGTGCCAGCTCAAAAATGGCATGGCGCTCCCTTGACAATCAGCCCCAGCATTTT
TRBV20-1	-	TRBJ2-5	-	CSAREPGRLEETQYF	TGCAGTGCTAGAGAGCCGGGACGATTAGAAGAGACCCAGTACTTC
TRBV27	-	TRBJ2-5	-	CASSFSAGDQQETQYF	TGTGCCAGCAGTTTTTCCGCAGGAGACCAACAAGAGACCCAGTACTTC
TRBV29-1	-	TRBJ2-5	few	CSVFIALGWSSEQYF	TGCAGCGTTTTTATAGCACTAGGCTGGAGCTCTGAGCAGTACTTC
TRBV12-3/TRBV12-4	TRBD2	TRBJ2-1	once	CASRWTSGSYNEQFF	TGTGCCAGCAGATGGACTAGCGGGAGCTACAATGAGCAGTTCTTC